This TCR beta chain was obtained from a study of Graves' ophthalmopathy and Graves' hyperthyroidism. Study-wide context: Peripheral blood (taken before any treatment) was collected at initial diagnosis.

The sample holds many counts of this clonotype. V was pared by 5 bases and J by 0 bases, with 7 bases between. This CDR3 spans 12 amino acids. The germline V gene encodes CDR1 SQVTM and CDR2 ANQGSEA. Amplified TCR beta CDR3 regions were obtained using RNA transcripts as template. First-round RT-PCR employed HTBI primers, with a second-round multiplex PCR after it. TCRdb itself ran the multiplex PCR reads through MiXCR, one entry per CDR3 protein. The sample holds about 240,000 distinct CDR3 sequences, 45% seen once. Sequenced sample: peripheral blood. The V and J genes are TRBV29-1 and TRBJ1-2; D is undetermined. The TCR originated in an adult man with Graves' ophthalmopathy. CDR3 nucleotide sequence: TGCAGCGTTTATAGAGCTAACTATGGCTACACCTTC. It is translated as CSVYRANYGYTF. The full variable domain, in which reference TRBV29-1 and TRBJ1-2 provide the parts outside the CDR3, is SAVISQKPSRDICQRGTSLTIQCQVDSQVTMMFWYRQQPGQSLTLIATANQGSEATYESGFVIDKFPISRPNLTFSTLTVSNMSPEDSSIYLCSVYRANYGYTFGSGTRLTVV.